Listed below are T cell receptor beta chains from one sample, sequenced in a study of T-cell memory formation after mild COVID-19. One entry per CDR3 protein, called by TCRdb with MiXCR from the 5' RACE reads. The table has 100,000 to 120,000 distinct CDR3 sequences, around a fifth seen once. The sample was PBMCs or a T cell subset sorted from them (not recorded which). The receptors were gathered from a man younger than 35 who had mild COVID-19 (a few samples of this study predate the infection). Cell type and time point are not known. CDR3s include the opening cysteine and the closing phenylalanine or tryptophan. Fields, in order: clone size, J gene, D gene, CDR3 length, V gene, CDR3 protein, CDR3 DNA. The D gene is left open where the match is weak. Size tells how often a clone was seen (once, few, many) or the class of an expanded clone, and some rows leave it out.

clone size: NA
J gene: TRBJ1-4
D gene: NA
CDR3 length: 16
V gene: TRBV6-5
CDR3 protein: CASSYWFGTDNEKLFF
CDR3 DNA: TGTGCCAGCAGTTACTGGTTCGGGACGGACAATGAAAAACTGTTTTTT

clone size: many
J gene: TRBJ1-1
D gene: NA
CDR3 length: 12
V gene: TRBV12-3/TRBV12-4
CDR3 protein: CASTLGNTEAFF
CDR3 DNA: TGTGCCAGCACTCTCGGGAACACTGAAGCTTTCTTT

clone size: NA
J gene: TRBJ2-3
D gene: NA
CDR3 length: 13
V gene: TRBV7-9
CDR3 protein: CASSTILTDTQYF
CDR3 DNA: TGTGCCAGCAGTACAATCCTGACAGATACGCAGTATTTT

clone size: few
J gene: TRBJ1-3
D gene: NA
CDR3 length: 15
V gene: TRBV10-3
CDR3 protein: CAISPPSFSGNTIYF
CDR3 DNA: TGTGCCATCAGCCCCCCCAGTTTCTCTGGAAACACCATATATTTT

clone size: NA
J gene: TRBJ2-3
D gene: TRBD2
CDR3 length: 16
V gene: TRBV7-9
CDR3 protein: CASSLDVLAGWDTQYF
CDR3 DNA: TGTGCCAGCAGCTTAGACGTACTAGCGGGGTGGGATACGCAGTATTTT

clone size: few
J gene: TRBJ2-7
D gene: NA
CDR3 length: 14
V gene: TRBV15
CDR3 protein: CATSRARGPYEQYF
CDR3 DNA: TGTGCCACCAGCAGAGCGCGGGGCCCCTACGAGCAGTACTTC

clone size: NA
J gene: TRBJ1-2
D gene: TRBD1
CDR3 length: 17
V gene: TRBV5-1
CDR3 protein: CASSLPDRVNGDYGYTF
CDR3 DNA: TGCGCCAGCAGCTTGCCCGACAGGGTAAATGGCGACTATGGCTACACCTTC

clone size: NA
J gene: TRBJ1-4
D gene: NA
CDR3 length: 12
V gene: TRBV7-2
CDR3 protein: CATHGGNEKLFF
CDR3 DNA: TGTGCCACCCACGGGGGTAATGAAAAACTGTTTTTT

clone size: NA
J gene: TRBJ1-1
D gene: NA
CDR3 length: 12
V gene: TRBV20-1
CDR3 protein: CSARIRNTEAFF
CDR3 DNA: TGCAGTGCTAGAATCAGGAACACTGAAGCTTTCTTT

clone size: NA
J gene: TRBJ1-5
D gene: NA
CDR3 length: 12
V gene: TRBV29-1
CDR3 protein: CSVGASGGPQHF
CDR3 DNA: TGCAGCGTTGGTGCTTCTGGTGGGCCCCAGCATTTT

clone size: medium-sized
J gene: TRBJ2-1
D gene: TRBD1
CDR3 length: 14
V gene: TRBV3-1
CDR3 protein: CASSLTGTGNEQFF
CDR3 DNA: TGTGCCAGCAGCCTCACCGGGACAGGGAATGAGCAGTTCTTC

clone size: NA
J gene: TRBJ2-1
D gene: TRBD1
CDR3 length: 14
V gene: TRBV7-9
CDR3 protein: CASSAGQGRYEQFF
CDR3 DNA: TGTGCCAGCAGCGCCGGACAGGGAAGGTATGAGCAGTTCTTC

clone size: NA
J gene: TRBJ2-7
D gene: NA
CDR3 length: 15
V gene: TRBV7-2
CDR3 protein: CASSNRDSPGSEQYF
CDR3 DNA: TGTGCCAGCAGCAACCGGGACTCCCCGGGCTCCGAGCAGTACTTC

clone size: many
J gene: TRBJ2-1
D gene: NA
CDR3 length: 13
V gene: TRBV12-3/TRBV12-4
CDR3 protein: CASSLVSYNEQFF
CDR3 DNA: TGTGCCAGCAGTCTCGTGAGTTACAATGAGCAGTTCTTC

clone size: NA
J gene: TRBJ1-6
D gene: NA
CDR3 length: 17
V gene: TRBV4-1
CDR3 protein: CASSQEPGSSYNSPLHF
CDR3 DNA: TGCGCCAGCAGCCAAGAGCCCGGATCTTCCTATAATTCACCCCTCCACTTT

clone size: NA
J gene: TRBJ1-1
D gene: NA
CDR3 length: 18
V gene: TRBV4-3
CDR3 protein: CASSQDVGRQARRGEAFF
CDR3 DNA: TGCGCCAGCAGCCAAGATGTAGGGCGTCAGGCTCGTCGCGGTGAAGCTTTCTTT

clone size: NA
J gene: TRBJ2-5
D gene: TRBD2
CDR3 length: 15
V gene: TRBV19
CDR3 protein: CASRPGLAWEETQYF
CDR3 DNA: TGTGCCAGTAGACCGGGACTAGCGTGGGAAGAGACCCAGTACTTC

clone size: few
J gene: TRBJ1-1
D gene: NA
CDR3 length: 11
V gene: TRBV29-1
CDR3 protein: CSGALNTEAFF
CDR3 DNA: TGCAGCGGGGCCTTGAACACTGAAGCTTTCTTT

clone size: few
J gene: TRBJ2-1
D gene: NA
CDR3 length: 14
V gene: TRBV12-5
CDR3 protein: CASGFGSSHNEQFF
CDR3 DNA: TGTGCTAGTGGTTTTGGATCGAGCCACAATGAGCAGTTCTTC

clone size: once
J gene: TRBJ2-7
D gene: TRBD1
CDR3 length: 14
V gene: TRBV7-9
CDR3 protein: CDSSSLGQGYEQYF
CDR3 DNA: TGTGACAGCAGCTCCCTAGGACAGGGCTACGAGCAGTACTTC

clone size: few
J gene: TRBJ2-7
D gene: TRBD2
CDR3 length: 16
V gene: TRBV5-1
CDR3 protein: CASSSASAGVPYEQYF
CDR3 DNA: TGCGCCAGCAGCTCCGCCTCTGCGGGGGTCCCCTACGAGCAGTACTTC

clone size: NA
J gene: TRBJ2-4
D gene: NA
CDR3 length: 16
V gene: TRBV6-6
CDR3 protein: CASSYSSSLAKNIQYF
CDR3 DNA: TGTGCCAGCAGTTACTCGAGCAGTCTAGCCAAAAACATTCAGTACTTC

clone size: few
J gene: TRBJ2-3
D gene: NA
CDR3 length: 15
V gene: TRBV5-1
CDR3 protein: CASSPVQGVGDTQYF
CDR3 DNA: TGCGCCAGCAGCCCAGTACAGGGAGTGGGAGATACGCAGTATTTT

clone size: NA
J gene: TRBJ1-3
D gene: NA
CDR3 length: 15
V gene: TRBV28
CDR3 protein: CASSLFGQPGNTIYF
CDR3 DNA: TGTGCCAGCAGTTTATTCGGGCAGCCTGGAAACACCATATATTTT

clone size: few
J gene: TRBJ2-1
D gene: NA
CDR3 length: 14
V gene: TRBV5-1
CDR3 protein: CASSTRGRNNEQFF
CDR3 DNA: TGCGCCAGCAGCACCCGGGGGCGGAACAATGAGCAGTTCTTC

clone size: few
J gene: TRBJ1-4
D gene: NA
CDR3 length: 15
V gene: TRBV12-3/TRBV12-4
CDR3 protein: CASSFQGLTNEKLFF
CDR3 DNA: TGTGCCAGCAGTTTCCAGGGGTTAACTAATGAAAAACTGTTTTTT

clone size: NA
J gene: TRBJ1-3
D gene: NA
CDR3 length: 16
V gene: TRBV4-3
CDR3 protein: CASSQDTGLSGNTIYF
CDR3 DNA: TGCGCCAGCAGCCAAGACACAGGACTCTCTGGAAACACCATATATTTT

clone size: few
J gene: TRBJ2-5
D gene: NA
CDR3 length: 14
V gene: TRBV12-3/TRBV12-4
CDR3 protein: CASSSDSFQETQYF
CDR3 DNA: TGTGCCAGCAGTTCCGACAGTTTCCAAGAGACCCAGTACTTC

clone size: NA
J gene: TRBJ1-1
D gene: NA
CDR3 length: 13
V gene: TRBV7-9
CDR3 protein: CASKARGNTEAFF
CDR3 DNA: TGTGCCAGCAAGGCCCGAGGGAACACTGAAGCTTTCTTT

clone size: few
J gene: TRBJ2-1
D gene: NA
CDR3 length: 16
V gene: TRBV7-2
CDR3 protein: CASSSGPGVSYNEQFF
CDR3 DNA: TGTGCCAGCAGCTCCGGCCCGGGGGTCTCCTACAATGAGCAGTTCTTC

clone size: NA
J gene: TRBJ1-6
D gene: TRBD1
CDR3 length: 15
V gene: TRBV4-3
CDR3 protein: CASSLRDRDNSPLHF
CDR3 DNA: TGCGCCAGCAGCCTCCGGGACAGGGATAATTCACCCCTCCACTTT

clone size: NA
J gene: TRBJ2-3
D gene: NA
CDR3 length: 14
V gene: TRBV10-2
CDR3 protein: CASSDDSGTDTQYF
CDR3 DNA: TGCGCCAGCAGTGATGACTCGGGGACCGATACGCAGTATTTT

clone size: NA
J gene: TRBJ1-1
D gene: NA
CDR3 length: 14
V gene: TRBV7-9
CDR3 protein: CASSPPGRPTEAFF
CDR3 DNA: TGTGCCAGCAGCCCGCCGGGACGGCCCACTGAAGCTTTCTTT

clone size: few
J gene: TRBJ2-3
D gene: TRBD1
CDR3 length: 13
V gene: TRBV7-2
CDR3 protein: CASIRTGPDTQYF
CDR3 DNA: TGTGCCAGCATCCGGACAGGGCCAGATACGCAGTATTTT